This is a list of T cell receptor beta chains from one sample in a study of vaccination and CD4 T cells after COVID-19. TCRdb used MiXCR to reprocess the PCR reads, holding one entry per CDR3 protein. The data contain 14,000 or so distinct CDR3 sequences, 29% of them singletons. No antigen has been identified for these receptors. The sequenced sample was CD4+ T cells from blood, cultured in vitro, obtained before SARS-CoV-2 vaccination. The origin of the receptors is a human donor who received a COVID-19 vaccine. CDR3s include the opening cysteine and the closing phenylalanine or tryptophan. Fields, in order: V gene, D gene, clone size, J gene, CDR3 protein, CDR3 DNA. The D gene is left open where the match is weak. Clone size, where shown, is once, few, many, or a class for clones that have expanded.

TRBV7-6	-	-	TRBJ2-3	CASSLGIVTGTDTQYF	TGTGCCAGCAGCTTGGGGATCGTAACCGGCACAGATACGCAGTATTTT
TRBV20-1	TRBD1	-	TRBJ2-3	CSARGRGGAATDTQYF	TGCAGTGCTAGAGGTAGAGGGGGCGCCGCCACAGATACGCAGTATTTT
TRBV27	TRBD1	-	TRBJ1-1	CASSRGTVLRMNTEAFF	TGTGCCAGCAGTCGAGGGACAGTACTACGCATGAACACTGAAGCTTTCTTT
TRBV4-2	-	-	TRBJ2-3	CASSQDQAGSGTDTQYF	TGTGCCAGCAGCCAAGATCAAGCGGGCAGCGGCACAGATACGCAGTATTTT
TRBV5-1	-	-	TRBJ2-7	CASSRLQTGTPYEQYF	TGCGCCAGCAGCAGACTGCAAACAGGGACCCCTTACGAGCAGTACTTC
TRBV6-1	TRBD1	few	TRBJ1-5	CASTYQTGSWDNQPQHF	TGTGCCAGCACCTACCAGACAGGGTCGTGGGACAATCAGCCCCAGCATTTT
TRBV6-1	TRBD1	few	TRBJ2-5	CASRKEVGRGQETQYF	TGTGCCAGCAGGAAGGAAGTGGGCAGGGGGCAAGAGACCCAGTACTTC
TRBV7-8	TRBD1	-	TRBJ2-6	CASLLTGLDFSGANVLTF	TGTGCCAGCCTTCTGACAGGGCTTGATTTCTCTGGGGCCAACGTCCTGACTTTC
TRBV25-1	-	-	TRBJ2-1	CASSQLSYNEQFF	TGTGCCAGCAGCCAATTATCCTACAATGAGCAGTTCTTC
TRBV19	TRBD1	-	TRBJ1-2	CASSTPGQGHYGYTF	TGTGCCAGTAGTACCCCGGGACAGGGGCACTATGGCTACACCTTC
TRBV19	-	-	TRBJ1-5	CASSIEGQSGQPQHF	TGTGCCAGTAGTATAGAAGGGCAGAGCGGTCAGCCCCAGCATTTT
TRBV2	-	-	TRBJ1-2	CASTEVYGYTF	TGTGCCAGTACAGAAGTCTATGGCTACACCTTC
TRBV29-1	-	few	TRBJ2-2	CSVGQARNTGELFF	TGCAGCGTTGGACAGGCCCGGAACACCGGGGAGCTGTTTTTT
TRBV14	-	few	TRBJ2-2	CASSQASTGELFF	TGTGCCAGCAGCCAAGCATCGACCGGGGAGCTGTTTTTT
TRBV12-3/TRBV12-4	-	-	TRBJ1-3	CASSLVKLRGRDGNTIYF	TGTGCCAGCAGTTTAGTGAAGTTAAGGGGCAGGGATGGAAACACCATATATTTT
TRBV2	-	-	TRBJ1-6	CASRTSGAASGSPLHF	TGTGCCAGCAGGACCTCAGGGGCCGCCTCTGGTTCACCCCTCCACTTT
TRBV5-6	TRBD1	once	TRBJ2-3	CASSFGTGGTDTQYF	TGTGCCAGCAGCTTTGGGACAGGGGGCACAGATACGCAGTATTTT
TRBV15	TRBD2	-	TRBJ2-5	CATNPSGGAETQYF	TGTGCCACCAACCCCAGCGGGGGGGCGGAGACCCAGTACTTC
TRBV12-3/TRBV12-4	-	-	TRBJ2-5	CASNAGQETQYF	TGTGCCAGCAATGCGGGCCAAGAGACCCAGTACTTC
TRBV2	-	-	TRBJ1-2	CASSESAGTYGYTF	TGTGCCAGCAGTGAATCGGCAGGGACCTATGGCTACACCTTC
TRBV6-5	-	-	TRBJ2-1	CASSSDQVFHNEQFF	TGTGCCAGCAGTTCGGATCAGGTTTTCCACAATGAGCAGTTCTTC
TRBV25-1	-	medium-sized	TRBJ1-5	CASRAQGFLSNQPQHF	TGTGCCAGCAGGGCTCAGGGGTTTCTTAGCAATCAGCCCCAGCATTTT
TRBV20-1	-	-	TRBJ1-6	CSAREVGAYNSPLHF	TGCAGTGCTAGAGAGGTGGGGGCGTATAATTCACCCCTCCACTTT
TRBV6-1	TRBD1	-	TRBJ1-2	CASSTGEHLYGYTF	TGTGCCAGCAGCACAGGGGAGCATCTCTATGGCTACACCTTC
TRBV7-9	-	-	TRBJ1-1	CAGSLARRGGWYTEAFF	TGTGCCGGCAGCTTAGCAAGGCGGGGTGGATGGTACACTGAAGCTTTCTTT
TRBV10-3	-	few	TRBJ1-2	CAIRPSAQGYGYTF	TGTGCCATCCGCCCCTCTGCGCAGGGGTATGGCTACACCTTC
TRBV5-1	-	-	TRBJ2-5	CASSPEVWAEETQYF	TGCGCCAGCAGCCCAGAGGTTTGGGCCGAAGAGACCCAGTACTTC
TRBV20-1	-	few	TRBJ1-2	CSANDSPYGYTF	TGCAGTGCTAATGACAGCCCCTATGGCTACACCTTC